This is a list of T cell receptor beta chains from one sample in a study of blood T cells in healthy people across ages. TCRdb recomputed calls from the 5' RACE reads with MiXCR, one row per CDR3 protein. The top ten clones hold about a sixth of a sample with 550,000 to 650,000 distinct CDR3 sequences, approximately 30% of them seen once. Sequenced sample: blood. These receptors all come from an elderly woman in good health. CDR3s include the opening cysteine and the closing phenylalanine or tryptophan. Clone size appears in some rows only: once, few, many, or a class for an expanded clone.

clone_size j_call v_call cdr3_aa
few TRBJ1-5 TRBV20-1 CSATLQGGNQPQHF
many TRBJ1-2 TRBV6-1 CASSPRTRQAPQSHGYTF
NA TRBJ2-7 TRBV7-6 CASSLGLSCEQYF
NA TRBJ2-1 TRBV28 CASSSRLAGLGNEQFFF
NA TRBJ2-3 TRBV12-3/TRBV12-4 CASSLAAPSSTDTQYF
few TRBJ1-1 TRBV25-1 CASKWQGNTEAFF
NA TRBJ2-1 TRBV27 CASSLKPSPPGSEQFF
NA TRBJ2-3 TRBV12-3/TRBV12-4 CASSLASGQTDTQYF
many TRBJ2-7 TRBV20-1 CSARAVTGGYEQYF
many TRBJ2-7 TRBV6-2/TRBV6-3 CASSSSSGVTSYEQYF
many TRBJ1-2 TRBV4-2 CASSHRGYGYTF
many TRBJ2-7 TRBV7-2 CASSLARVDTYEQYF
many TRBJ2-5 TRBV11-2 CASTTNRGGTQYF
many TRBJ2-3 TRBV6-5 CASSYSSLSGGGSTDTQYF
many TRBJ2-1 TRBV4-2 CASSQEFSGGPQDEQFF
NA TRBJ1-1 TRBV5-1 CASSLGGRRNTEAFF
many TRBJ1-2 TRBV21-1 CASSKGLNRYGYTF
many TRBJ2-5 TRBV25-1 CASSDRGRETQYF
few TRBJ1-6 TRBV20-1 CSARDGQHNSPLHF
NA TRBJ2-7 TRBV5-1 CASSKDSGGDSYEQYF
few TRBJ1-5 TRBV7-9 CASSLAGSGQPQHF
many TRBJ2-3 TRBV7-3 CASRRDGASTDTQYF
NA TRBJ2-2 TRBV7-9 CASGEGLNTGELFF
many TRBJ1-2 TRBV6-6 CASSSRQGSYGYTF
NA TRBJ1-4 TRBV6-5 CASSYSGGRATNEKLFF
many TRBJ2-3 TRBV7-2 CASSSERRTTDTQYF
many TRBJ2-1 TRBV6-1 CASGSEQFF
many TRBJ1-2 TRBV28 CASSEGLKGGYTF
NA TRBJ2-5 TRBV20-1 CSARTSGGTREQYF
NA TRBJ2-1 TRBV20-1 CSATGQPSSYNEQFF
few TRBJ1-2 TRBV18 CASSLKQGLNYGYTF
many TRBJ2-7 TRBV5-6 CASSLEVYEQYF
many TRBJ2-3 TRBV9 CASSVTSGGARDTQYF
many TRBJ2-1 TRBV27 CASSAGGNEQFF
many TRBJ2-3 TRBV15 CATSRAQGRADTQYF
few TRBJ1-6 TRBV7-8 CASSADRDRYSPLHF
NA TRBJ2-1 TRBV6-1 CASRVSGGGYNEQFF
few NA TRBV19 CASSITGVSEQYF
NA TRBJ2-3 TRBV20-1 CSARQLAGLEDTQYF
many TRBJ2-7 TRBV3-1 CASSLWTGGGEQYF
many TRBJ1-2 TRBV7-2 CASSLVVGTGTPLYGYTF
NA TRBJ1-1 TRBV30 CAWSSQGISNTEAFF
NA TRBJ1-6 TRBV5-6 CASSSRIYNSPLHF
many TRBJ2-7 TRBV13 CASSSDDEQYF
many TRBJ2-5 TRBV28 CASSLPQGWETQYF